This T cell receptor (beta chain) was sequenced during a study of blood T cell repertoires in COVID-19. The wider study: The study drew acute and convalescent COVID-19 samples from the United States, Italy and Spain. PBMCs, B-cell-depleted T cells, or T cells were the source of the cDNA or gDNA that made up the material.

Trimming pared 1 base from V and 0 bases from J, leaving 13 bases between. Per germline, CDR1 SEHNR and CDR2 FQNEAQ (reference sequence). This CDR3 is built from 16 residues. In the original workflow: Amplified reference gene primers provided the basis for estimating nucleated cell counts. Assay used: immunoSEQ multiplex PCR; TCRdb lists only in-frame clones, some missing. V and J calls and clone size are given by that table; D and trimming were obtained from the DNA. The sample includes 310,000 or so clones, roughly 86% of them seen just once. Sequencing was performed on peripheral blood. This clonotype was sampled from a woman in her fifties or sixties with acute or convalescent COVID-19. The gene calls are TRBV7-9 and TRBJ2-7; D might be TRBD2 (6 bases). The CDR3 protein is CASSLVGSGASYEQYF. As DNA, the CDR3 is TGTGCCAGCAGCTTAGTCGGTAGCGGAGCCTCCTACGAGCAGTACTTC.